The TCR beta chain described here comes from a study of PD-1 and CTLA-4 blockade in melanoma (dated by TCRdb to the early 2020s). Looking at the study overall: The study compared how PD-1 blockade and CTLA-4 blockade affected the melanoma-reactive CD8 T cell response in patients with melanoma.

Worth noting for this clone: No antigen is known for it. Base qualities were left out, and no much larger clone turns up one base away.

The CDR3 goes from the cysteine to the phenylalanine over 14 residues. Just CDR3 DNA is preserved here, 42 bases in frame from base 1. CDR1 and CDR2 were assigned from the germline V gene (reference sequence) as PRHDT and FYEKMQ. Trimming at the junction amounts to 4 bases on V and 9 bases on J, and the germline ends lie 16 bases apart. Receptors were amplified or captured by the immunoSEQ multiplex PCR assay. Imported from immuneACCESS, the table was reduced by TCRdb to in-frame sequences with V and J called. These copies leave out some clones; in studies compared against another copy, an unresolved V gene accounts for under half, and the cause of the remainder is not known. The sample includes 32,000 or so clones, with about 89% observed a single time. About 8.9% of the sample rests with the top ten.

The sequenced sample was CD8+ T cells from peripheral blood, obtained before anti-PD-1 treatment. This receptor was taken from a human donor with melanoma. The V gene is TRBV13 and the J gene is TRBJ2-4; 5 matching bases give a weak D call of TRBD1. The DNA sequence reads TGTGCCAGCAGCTCCTGGACGATTCAGGGCATTCAGTACTTC. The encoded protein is CASSSWTIQGIQYF.